The sequence of this T cell receptor beta chain was determined in a study of cytotoxic CD8 clonotypes in ibrutinib-treated CLL. CDR1 and CDR2 from the germline V gene are LGHNA and YNFKEQ. The V and J ends lost 1 base and 7 bases, in that order; junction bases with no gene match: 9. The CDR3 consists of 16 residues. Sequencing used immunoSEQ multiplex PCR; TCRdb keeps in-frame clones, though not all of them. The sample has a few hundred thousand clones, 80% seen once; the top ten hold 6.7%. Sequencing was performed on PBMCs, taken before ibrutinib treatment. This receptor was taken from a human donor with chronic lymphocytic leukemia. This sequence joins TRBV4-2 and TRBJ2-7; 11 bases agree with TRBD2. As DNA, the CDR3 is TGTGCCAGCAGCCAAGGAGTAGCGGGAGGGCTCCAGGAGCAGTACTTC. Translating gives CASSQGVAGGLQEQYF.